Listed below are T cell receptor beta chains from one sample, sequenced in a study of shared clonotypes between healthy human individuals. Sequencing used immunoSEQ multiplex PCR; TCRdb keeps in-frame clones, though not all of them. The sample has under 550,000 clones; 90% to 96% are singletons. Sequencing used naive CD4+ T cells sorted from blood. Receptors originate from a woman aged 30 to 39 in good health. Both conserved end residues are part of each CDR3. Fields, in order: V gene, D gene, J gene, clone size, CDR3 protein, CDR3 DNA. The D gene is left open where the match is weak. Rows give clone size only sometimes, using once, few, many, or a class for an expanded clone.

V: TRBV5-4; D: .; J: TRBJ2-7; size: .; CDR3: CASSLHSGLLYEQYF; DNA: TGTGCCAGCAGCTTGCATTCGGGACTCCTCTACGAGCAGTACTTC
V: TRBV28; D: .; J: TRBJ2-7; size: .; CDR3: CASSFSDFWGYTYEQYF; DNA: TGTGCCAGCAGTTTTTCGGACTTTTGGGGATATACCTACGAGCAGTACTTC
V: TRBV2; D: .; J: TRBJ1-2; size: .; CDR3: CASRENEGGYTF; DNA: TGTGCCAGCAGGGAAAATGAGGGTGGCTACACCTTC
V: TRBV18; D: TRBD1; J: TRBJ2-7; size: few; CDR3: CASSPGQGAYEQYF; DNA: TGTGCCAGCTCACCGGGACAGGGGGCCTACGAGCAGTACTTC
V: TRBV2; D: .; J: TRBJ1-2; size: .; CDR3: CASSEYGRMGAWGYTF; DNA: TGTGCCAGCAGTGAATATGGGAGGATGGGGGCGTGGGGCTACACCTTC
V: TRBV2; D: .; J: TRBJ2-7; size: once; CDR3: CASSEGIYKQYF; DNA: TGTGCCAGCAGTGAAGGGATCTACAAGCAGTACTTC
V: TRBV15; D: .; J: TRBJ2-7; size: .; CDR3: CATSRQSRDGEQYF; DNA: TGTGCCACCAGCAGACAGTCCCGGGATGGGGAGCAGTACTTC
V: TRBV10-1; D: .; J: TRBJ2-2; size: .; CDR3: CASSDRGRDTGELFF; DNA: TGCGCCAGCAGTGATCGGGGTAGAGACACCGGGGAGCTGTTTTTT
V: TRBV28; D: TRBD2; J: TRBJ2-7; size: .; CDR3: CASSPGTSGSYEQYF; DNA: TGTGCCAGCAGTCCAGGGACTAGCGGGAGCTACGAGCAGTACTTC
V: TRBV5-8; D: .; J: TRBJ2-7; size: .; CDR3: CASSLDLTGAVYEQYF; DNA: TGTGCCAGCAGCTTGGATCTGACGGGAGCGGTCTACGAGCAGTACTTC
V: TRBV7-3; D: TRBD2; J: TRBJ2-1; size: once; CDR3: CASSSHAGGLGEQFF; DNA: TGTGCCAGCAGCTCCCACGCGGGAGGCCTTGGTGAGCAGTTCTTC
V: TRBV5-1; D: .; J: TRBJ1-4; size: .; CDR3: CASRSGNEKLFF; DNA: TGCGCCAGCAGGTCTGGAAATGAAAAACTGTTTTTT
V: TRBV5-1; D: .; J: TRBJ1-5; size: .; CDR3: CASSLTSQGPGDQPQHF; DNA: TGCGCCAGCAGCTTGACGTCCCAGGGCCCGGGTGATCAGCCCCAGCATTTT
V: TRBV2; D: .; J: TRBJ1-6; size: .; CDR3: CASIGGSPLHF; DNA: TGTGCCAGCATAGGGGGATCACCCCTCCACTTT
V: TRBV15; D: TRBD2; J: TRBJ2-3; size: .; CDR3: CATSRTSGLRDTQYF; DNA: TGTGCCACCAGCAGGACTAGCGGGCTCAGGGATACGCAGTATTTT
V: TRBV6-6; D: .; J: TRBJ2-3; size: .; CDR3: CASSYGRETDTQYF; DNA: TGTGCCAGCAGTTACGGTAGGGAAACAGATACGCAGTATTTT
V: TRBV5-4; D: .; J: TRBJ2-1; size: .; CDR3: CASSFTQYNEQFF; DNA: TGTGCCAGCAGCTTTACCCAATACAATGAGCAGTTCTTC
V: TRBV6-5; D: TRBD1; J: TRBJ2-7; size: .; CDR3: CASSLGQPYEQYF; DNA: TGTGCCAGCAGTTTGGGACAGCCTTACGAGCAGTACTTC
V: TRBV7-9; D: .; J: TRBJ2-7; size: .; CDR3: CASSPRAKDVYEQYF; DNA: TGTGCCAGCAGCCCCAGGGCCAAAGACGTCTACGAGCAGTACTTC
V: TRBV7-9; D: TRBD2; J: TRBJ2-6; size: .; CDR3: CASSLGLAGGYGANVLTF; DNA: TGTGCCAGCAGCTTAGGACTAGCGGGAGGGTATGGGGCCAACGTCCTGACTTTC
V: TRBV7-2; D: .; J: TRBJ1-4; size: .; CDR3: CASSLILTGVVEKLFF; DNA: TGTGCCAGCAGCTTAATTTTGACGGGGGTGGTCGAAAAACTGTTTTTT
V: TRBV28; D: .; J: TRBJ1-4; size: .; CDR3: CATFSRLSEKLFF; DNA: TGTGCCACGTTCTCCCGGTTAAGTGAAAAACTGTTTTTT
V: TRBV5-4; D: .; J: TRBJ2-7; size: .; CDR3: CASSLDRDRYEQYF; DNA: TGTGCCAGCAGCTTGGATAGGGATAGGTACGAGCAGTACTTC
V: TRBV28; D: TRBD1; J: TRBJ1-5; size: .; CDR3: CASRYAGTGEQPQHF; DNA: TGTGCCAGCAGGTACGCCGGGACAGGGGAGCAGCCCCAGCATTTT
V: TRBV7-9; D: .; J: TRBJ2-1; size: .; CDR3: CASSPGRVESDEQFF; DNA: TGTGCCAGCAGCCCCGGCAGGGTAGAGTCGGATGAGCAGTTCTTC
V: TRBV18; D: .; J: TRBJ1-1; size: .; CDR3: CASSLRGGFSTEAFF; DNA: TGTGCCAGCTCACTCAGAGGGGGTTTCAGCACTGAAGCTTTCTTT
V: TRBV18; D: .; J: TRBJ2-7; size: .; CDR3: CASSLRGGARSYEQYF; DNA: TGTGCCAGCTCCCTACGAGGGGGGGCAAGATCCTACGAGCAGTACTTC
V: TRBV11-2; D: .; J: TRBJ1-6; size: .; CDR3: CASSLVGTLHF; DNA: TGTGCCAGCAGCTTAGTTGGGACCCTCCACTTT
V: TRBV7-9; D: TRBD2; J: TRBJ2-1; size: .; CDR3: CASSLPLAGYLYNEQFF; DNA: TGTGCCAGCAGCTTACCCTTAGCGGGATACCTTTACAATGAGCAGTTCTTC
V: TRBV7-9; D: TRBD1; J: TRBJ2-7; size: .; CDR3: CASSLTGTGGREQYF; DNA: TGTGCCAGCAGCTTAACCGGGACAGGGGGTCGCGAGCAGTACTTC
V: TRBV2; D: .; J: TRBJ2-6; size: .; CDR3: CASSEAGGANVLTF; DNA: TGTGCCAGCAGTGAAGCGGGCGGGGCCAACGTCCTGACTTTC
V: TRBV19; D: .; J: TRBJ2-6; size: .; CDR3: CASLQGSGANVLTF; DNA: TGTGCCAGCTTGCAGGGATCCGGGGCCAACGTCCTGACTTTC
V: TRBV15; D: .; J: TRBJ2-3; size: .; CDR3: CATSRDLRGSDTQYF; DNA: TGTGCCACCAGCAGAGATCTTCGGGGATCAGATACGCAGTATTTT
V: TRBV6-5; D: .; J: TRBJ2-7; size: .; CDR3: CASSYGRSSVYEQYF; DNA: TGTGCCAGCAGTTACGGACGGTCCTCGGTCTACGAGCAGTACTTC
V: TRBV5-1; D: .; J: TRBJ2-7; size: .; CDR3: CASTLTSGGYEQYF; DNA: TGCGCCAGCACCCTCACGTCTGGGGGATACGAGCAGTACTTC
V: TRBV5-1; D: TRBD1; J: TRBJ2-2; size: .; CDR3: CASSTHRGRTGELFF; DNA: TGCGCCAGCAGCACCCACAGGGGGCGTACCGGGGAGCTGTTTTTT
V: TRBV25-1; D: TRBD1; J: TRBJ1-2; size: .; CDR3: CASRDRDSYGYTF; DNA: TGTGCCAGTAGAGACCGGGACAGCTATGGCTACACCTTC
V: TRBV11-2; D: .; J: TRBJ2-2; size: .; CDR3: CASSLDFANTGELFF; DNA: TGTGCCAGCAGCTTGGACTTCGCGAACACCGGGGAGCTGTTTTTT
V: TRBV2; D: TRBD1; J: TRBJ2-7; size: .; CDR3: CASLTGGGDEQYF; DNA: TGTGCCAGCCTAACAGGGGGTGGCGACGAGCAGTACTTC
V: TRBV5-6; D: .; J: TRBJ2-7; size: .; CDR3: CASSFAQEQYF; DNA: TGTGCCAGCAGCTTCGCTCAGGAGCAGTACTTC
V: TRBV7-4; D: .; J: TRBJ1-5; size: .; CDR3: CASSLELSFYSNQPQHF; DNA: TGTGCCAGCAGCTTAGAATTGTCATTCTATAGCAATCAGCCCCAGCATTTT
V: TRBV28; D: .; J: TRBJ1-1; size: .; CDR3: CASTGELNTEAFF; DNA: TGTGCCAGCACTGGGGAGTTGAACACTGAAGCTTTCTTT
V: TRBV29-1; D: .; J: TRBJ2-7; size: once; CDR3: CSVATGYEGYEQYF; DNA: TGCAGCGTAGCTACAGGGTATGAGGGCTACGAGCAGTACTTC
V: TRBV27; D: .; J: TRBJ2-5; size: .; CDR3: CASSLRSYQETQYF; DNA: TGTGCCAGCAGTTTACGGAGCTACCAAGAGACCCAGTACTTC
V: TRBV27; D: TRBD1; J: TRBJ1-5; size: .; CDR3: CASKTGMNNQPQHF; DNA: TGTGCCAGCAAGACAGGGATGAACAATCAGCCCCAGCATTTT
V: TRBV15; D: .; J: TRBJ1-5; size: .; CDR3: CATSRDGRNQPQHF; DNA: TGTGCCACCAGCAGAGATGGCCGCAATCAGCCCCAGCATTTT
V: TRBV28; D: TRBD1; J: TRBJ2-7; size: .; CDR3: CASSLWGQGADEQYF; DNA: TGTGCCAGCAGTTTATGGGGACAGGGGGCCGACGAGCAGTACTTC
V: TRBV15; D: .; J: TRBJ1-3; size: .; CDR3: CATSRDIGSGNTIYF; DNA: TGTGCCACCAGCAGAGATATCGGCAGTGGAAACACCATATATTTT
V: TRBV28; D: .; J: TRBJ1-4; size: .; CDR3: CASSFSRQDNEKLFF; DNA: TGTGCCAGCAGTTTTTCGCGACAGGATAATGAAAAACTGTTTTTT
V: TRBV29-1; D: .; J: TRBJ2-3; size: .; CDR3: CSVEDGTDTQYF; DNA: TGCAGCGTTGAAGATGGCACAGATACGCAGTATTTT
V: TRBV28; D: TRBD2; J: TRBJ2-7; size: .; CDR3: CASMTSGSPYSYEQYF; DNA: TGTGCCAGCATGACGAGCGGGAGCCCTTACTCCTACGAGCAGTACTTC
V: TRBV2; D: TRBD1; J: TRBJ1-2; size: .; CDR3: CASRTGDGYTF; DNA: TGTGCCAGCAGGACAGGGGATGGCTACACCTTC